What follows describes a single T cell receptor (beta chain). The data belong to a study of response to subunit inactivated influenza vaccine. TCRdb re-analysed the RT-PCR reads in MiXCR, keeping a single row per CDR3 protein. Here the sample spans approximately 170,000 distinct CDR3 sequences, 9.5% to 15% being singletons. Germline V gives CDR1 SGHTA, CDR2 FQGNSA. The CDR3 sequence is 15 residues long. V lost 1 base and J lost 14, with 21 bases in between. The same data also went into a second study, on T cells expressing NK-cell markers. That paper adds: cDNA encoding TCR beta was synthesized via 5'RACE template switching incorporating UMIs. Seven of the eight sequenced donors were HCMV-seropositive; one was seronegative. Dominant NKG2C+ clonotypes accounted for roughly 1.0-8% of CD8+ T cells in six donors. The CD3+CD56-NKG2C+ fraction was also led by these clonotypes in several donors. Certain NKG2C+ T cell clones were expanded, and their HCMV specificity remained unclear.

The sample here was CD8+ T cells sorted from PBMCs, taken 11 to 12 days after vaccination. This receptor was obtained from a man aged 45-65 years who received an inactivated influenza vaccine. This chain links TRBV7-2 with TRBJ2-1; perhaps TRBD2 as D (7 bases). The CDR3 here is CASSLEGGGPGWKFF. CDR3 bases: TGTGCCAGCAGCTTAGAGGGGGGGGGTCCGGGTTGGAAGTTCTTC.